The 26 T cell receptor beta chains below were found in one sample sequenced in a study of T cells expressing NK-cell markers. TCRdb re-analyzed the 5' RACE reads; it lists each CDR3 protein once, without DNA. In total, the table holds 300,000 to 450,000 distinct CDR3 sequences. Sample: blood T cells: a sorted CD56 or NKG2C T cell subset, CD4+ or CD8+ T cells, or bulk PBMC T cells (not recorded which). The receptors were gathered from a man between 18 and 69 years old in good health.

The rearrangement uses TRBV11-2 and TRBJ2-3; TCRdb gives TRBD2 as the D gene, but with no DNA this cannot be confirmed. CDR3 length equals 18 residues. Looked up from germline, CDR1 is SGHAT and CDR2 is FQNNGV. The CDR3: CASRLTSGGPGSGDTQYF.

V and J are TRBV5-1 and TRBJ2-3. CDR3 length: 16 residues. The germline CDR1 and CDR2 sequences are SGHRS and YFSETQ. The CDR3 loop is CASSPYSSVNSDTQYF.

The J gene is TRBJ2-3, the V gene TRBV29-1; there is no DNA to check the TCRdb D call of TRBD1. This CDR3 is built from 14 residues. Germline V CDR1 and CDR2: SQVTM, ANQGSEA. CDR3: CSVERQDLRRTQYF.

The V gene is TRBV4-2, the J gene TRBJ2-2; TCRdb indicates TRBD2, and absent DNA this call remains unverified. The germline gives CDR1 LGHNA, CDR2 YNFKEQ. The CDR3 covers 15 residues. The CDR3 reads CASAAGGSNTGELFF.

This chain uses TRBV12-3 or TRBV12-4 with TRBJ2-1; the D call of TRBD2 rests on TCRdb alone, since no DNA is present to check it. The CDR3 consists of 17 residues. The CDR3 region is CASSHELGLGGVIEWFF.

The rearrangement uses TRBV7-6 and TRBJ2-2; without DNA, the TCRdb call of TRBD2 cannot be checked. The CDR3 covers 16 residues. The germline gives CDR1 SGHVS, CDR2 FNYEAQ. The CDR3 protein is CASSPTSGGITGELFF. The whole variable domain, filled in from reference TRBV7-6 and TRBJ2-2, reads GAGVSQSPRYKVTKRGQDVALRCDPISGHVSLYWYRQALGQGPEFLTYFNYEAQQDKSGLPNDRFSAERPEGSISTLTIQRTEQRDSAMYRCASSPTSGGITGELFFGEGSRLTVL.

This chain joins TRBV7-3 and TRBJ1-1; TCRdb's D call, TRBD1, is unchecked because there is no DNA. The CDR3 is 14 amino acids. Looked up from germline, CDR1 is SGHTA and CDR2 is FQGTGA. The CDR3: CASSSTGANTEAFF.

This sequence joins TRBV12-3 or TRBV12-4 and TRBJ2-2; TCRdb indicates TRBD1, and absent DNA this call remains unverified. The length of the CDR3 is 15 residues. CDR3 residues: CASRTGQGRTGELFF.

This chain connects TRBV6-5 to TRBJ2-3; as DNA is missing, the TRBD2 call by TCRdb cannot be tested. The CDR3 sequence is 17 residues long. Germline V gene lookup returns CDR1 MNHEY and CDR2 SVGAGI. The CDR3 sequence: CASSYTVLAGGFDTQYF.

The chain carries TRBV20-1 and TRBJ2-7; TCRdb gives TRBD2 as the D gene, but with no DNA this cannot be confirmed. The CDR3 runs 16 residues. Per the germline V gene, CDR1 is DFQATT and CDR2 is SNEGSKA (reference sequence). CDR3 sequence reads: CSATSLLAVKTYEQYF.

The rearrangement links TRBV20-1 to TRBJ2-1; TCRdb's D gene call, TRBD1, goes unchecked for lack of DNA. The CDR3 extends over 11 amino acids. From germline, CDR1 is DFQATT and CDR2 SNEGSKA (reference sequence). CDR3 region: CSSTPGQEQFF.

This sequence joins TRBV5-5 and TRBJ2-3; no DNA is available, so the TRBD1 call from TCRdb remains unchecked. Germline V gene lookup returns CDR1 SGHKS and CDR2 YYEKEE (reference sequence). The CDR3 has 16 residues. CDR3 sequence reads: CASSLRRTQRGDTQYF.

The chain links TRBV12-3 or TRBV12-4 to TRBJ2-2; TCRdb gives TRBD1 as the D gene, but with no DNA this cannot be confirmed. This CDR3 spans 13 amino acids. The CDR3 reads CASTDRVTGELFF.

The chain is built from TRBV3-1 and TRBJ2-1; the TCRdb D gene call, TRBD2, has no DNA to confirm it. From germline, CDR1 is LGHDT and CDR2 YNNKEL (reference sequence). The CDR3 covers 16 residues. The CDR3 loop reads CASSSERGSSYNEQFF.

V usage is TRBV20-1 and J usage is TRBJ1-6. This CDR3 is 13 amino acids long. Germline V lookup: CDR1 DFQATT, CDR2 SNEGSKA (reference sequence). The CDR3 sequence: CSGSRSRNSPLHF.

The chain uses TRBV5-4 and TRBJ2-7. The CDR3 has 13 residues. CDR1 and CDR2 (germline): SGHNT, YYREEE (reference sequence). CDR3 sequence reads: CASSLWSSYEQYF.

The rearrangement links TRBV7-9 to TRBJ2-4. The CDR3 length is 15 residues. Germline-derived CDR1 and CDR2 are SEHNR and FQNEAQ (reference sequence). The CDR3 protein is CASSLRGDAKNIQYF. The whole variable domain, filled in from reference TRBV7-9 and TRBJ2-4, reads DTGVSQNPRHKITKRGQNVTFRCDPISEHNRLYWYRQTLGQGPEFLTYFQNEAQLEKSRLLSDRFSAERPKGSFSTLEIQRTEQGDSAMYLCASSLRGDAKNIQYFGAGTRLSVL.

The chain recombines TRBV7-2 with TRBJ2-1. The length of the CDR3 is 16 residues. Germline values: CDR1 SGHTA, CDR2 FQGNSA. CDR3 sequence reads: CASSRLTFTIYNEQFF.

This sequence joins TRBV7-3 and TRBJ2-3; TCRdb's D call of TRBD2 is untestable without DNA. CDR1 and CDR2 from the germline V gene are SGHTA and FQGTGA. The CDR3 has 17 residues. The CDR3 spells CASSPFGTSGEGDTQYF. The whole variable domain, filled in from reference TRBV7-3 and TRBJ2-3, reads GAGVSQTPSNKVTEKGKYVELRCDPISGHTALYWYRQSLGQGPEFLIYFQGTGAADDSGLPNDRFFAVRPEGSVSTLKIQRTERGDSAVYLCASSPFGTSGEGDTQYFGPGTRLTVL.

This rearrangement joins TRBV12-3 or TRBV12-4 to TRBJ2-3. The CDR3 runs 11 residues. Here the CDR3 reads CASSFRSTQYF.

The gene calls are TRBV11-2 and TRBJ2-4; TCRdb's D gene call, TRBD2, goes unchecked for lack of DNA. This CDR3 region has 18 residues. Per the germline V gene, CDR1 is SGHAT and CDR2 is FQNNGV. The CDR3: CASSFGRDLYLAKNIQYF. Full variable domain (rest looked up from reference TRBV11-2 and TRBJ2-4): EAGVAQSPRYKIIEKRQSVAFWCNPISGHATLYWYQQILGQGPKLLIQFQNNGVVDDSQLPKDRFSAERLKGVDSTLKIQPAKLEDSAVYLCASSFGRDLYLAKNIQYFGAGTRLSVL.

The gene calls are TRBV7-2 and TRBJ2-3. CDR3 length: 13 amino acids. Per the germline V gene, CDR1 is SGHTA and CDR2 is FQGNSA. CDR3 loop: CASSLAVADTQYF.

V usage is TRBV20-1 and J usage is TRBJ2-7; TCRdb gives TRBD1 as the D gene, but with no DNA this cannot be confirmed. The germline CDR1 and CDR2 sequences are DFQATT and SNEGSKA (reference sequence). This CDR3 is 12 amino acids long. Here the CDR3 reads CSALRTGPEQYF.

The chain's CDR3 is CAISATGDNEQFF. The J gene is TRBJ2-1, the V gene TRBV10-3; TCRdb's assignment of TRBD1 cannot be checked, as there is no DNA. This CDR3 is built from 13 residues. From germline, CDR1 is ENHRY and CDR2 SYGVKD.

V and J are TRBV12-3 or TRBV12-4 and TRBJ2-2; TCRdb reports TRBD1, a call that lacks DNA to check it against. The CDR3 is 15 residues long. The CDR3 sequence: CASRRGGANTGELFF.

V usage is TRBV7-8 and J usage is TRBJ1-1. CDR1 and CDR2 from the germline V gene are SGHVS and FQNEAQ. This CDR3 spans 13 amino acids. The CDR3 loop is CASSYKSNTEAFF.